Listed below are T cell receptor beta chains from one sample, sequenced in a study of tumor and adjacent non-tumor tissue in lung cancer. TCRdb re-analysed the multiplex PCR reads in MiXCR, keeping a single row per CDR3 protein. The table includes under 140,000 distinct CDR3 sequences, over 75% detected once. What was sequenced was lung tumor tissue. The receptor source for this set is a man in his 70s with non-small cell lung cancer. The CDR3 runs from the conserved cysteine through the conserved F or W. The D gene is left open where the match is weak. Clone size is given for some rows only: seen once, a few or many times, or a class if the clone is expanded.

v_gene	j_gene	abundance	len	d_gene	CDR3aa	CDR3nt
TRBV7-8	TRBJ2-7	-	11	-	CVNSEKYEQYF	TGTGTCAACAGCGAGAAATACGAGCAGTACTTC
TRBV12-3/TRBV12-4	TRBJ2-7	-	14	TRBD2	CNSSPAGTTYEQYF	TGTAACAGCAGTCCAGCGGGGACGACCTACGAGCAGTACTTC
TRBV12-3/TRBV12-4	TRBJ2-5	-	15	TRBD2	CASSGLAGVEETQCF	TGTGCCAGTAGCGGGCTAGCGGGAGTGGAGGAGACCCAGTGCTTC
TRBV6-2/TRBV6-3	TRBJ2-3	-	15	-	CASSYTLRSSDRQYF	TGTGCCAGCAGTTACACTCTAAGGAGTTCAGATAGGCAGTATTTT
TRBV20-1	TRBJ1-3	-	16	-	CSARDRIAAEKNTIYF	TGCAGTGCTAGAGATCGGATAGCAGCGGAGAAAAACACTATATATTTT
TRBV12-3/TRBV12-4	TRBJ2-7	-	16	TRBD2	CASIRDSTSGSYKQYF	TGTGCCAGTATCAGGGACAGTACTAGCGGGAGTTACAAGCAGTACTTC
TRBV12-3/TRBV12-4	TRBJ2-4	-	17	-	CARSPNRGLLGKNIQYF	TGTGCCAGGAGCCCGAACAGGGGACTACTAGGCAAAAACATTCAGTACTTC
TRBV5-4	TRBJ2-3	many	13	-	CASSIDSRDTQYF	TGTGCCAGCAGCATCGATAGCCGGGATACGCAGTATTTT
TRBV5-1	TRBJ2-7	few	13	-	CTSSLVGSREQYF	TGCACCAGCAGCTTAGTCGGCTCCCGCGAGCAGTACTTC
TRBV11-3	TRBJ2-5	-	15	-	CASDLRISLDETQYF	TGTGCCAGCGACTTAAGGATTAGTCTGGACGAGACCCAGTACTTC
TRBV20-1	TRBJ1-1	once	17	-	CSARDGESGDSNTEAFF	TGCAGTGCTAGAGATGGCGAGTCAGGGGATTCGAACACTGAAGCTTTCTTT
TRBV11-3	TRBJ1-1	-	15	-	CTSSPATAGDTEALF	TGTACCAGCAGCCCTGCCACCGCAGGGGACACTGAAGCTCTCTTT
TRBV12-5	TRBJ2-3	-	12	-	CASGHSEDTQYF	TGTGCTAGTGGTCACAGTGAAGATACACAGTATTTT
TRBV11-1	TRBJ2-1	-	16	TRBD1	CASSPRPGQGSHEQLF	TGTGCCAGCAGCCCCCGGCCGGGACAGGGGTCACATGAGCAGCTCTTT
TRBV29-1	TRBJ2-7	many	12	TRBD1	CSGETGNREQYF	TGCAGCGGGGAGACAGGGAATCGGGAGCAGTACTTC
TRBV6-2/TRBV6-3	TRBJ2-1	-	13	-	CASSSKVHNEQFF	TGTGCCAGCAGTTCGAAGGTACACAATGAGCAGTTCTTC
TRBV5-1	TRBJ2-3	-	14	-	CSSSLGTNTDTQYF	TGCTCCAGCAGCTTGGGAACTAACACGGATACGCAGTATTTT
TRBV6-2/TRBV6-3	TRBJ1-1	-	12	TRBD1	CARRDRNTEVFF	TGTGCCAGGAGGGACAGGAACACTGAAGTTTTCTTT
TRBV12-3/TRBV12-4	TRBJ2-1	-	16	-	CASSTPTGISYSEQFF	TGTGCCAGCAGTACCCCAACAGGTATCTCCTACAGTGAGCAGTTCTTC
TRBV4-2	TRBJ2-7	-	12	-	CPSSQDYHEQYF	TGTCCCAGCAGCCAAGATTATCATGAGCAGTACTTC
TRBV12-3/TRBV12-4	TRBJ2-7	once	18	-	CASSFWGAGEIGSYEQYF	TGTGCCAGCAGTTTTTGGGGGGCGGGGGAGATCGGGTCCTACGAGCAGTACTTC
TRBV11-2	TRBJ1-4	-	15	TRBD1	CASSSRGGTNGKLFF	TGTGCCAGCAGCTCTAGAGGGGGCACTAATGGAAAACTGTTCTTT
TRBV6-5	TRBJ1-6	-	16	-	CASSFSRGAYNSPLHF	TGTGCCAGCAGTTTCTCGAGGGGGGCATATAATTCACCCCTCCACTTT
TRBV28	TRBJ2-5	many	11	TRBD1	CASGTGGTQYF	TGTGCCAGCGGAACAGGGGGGACCCAGTACTTC
TRBV20-1	TRBJ2-7	-	13	-	CSARQYKSYEQYF	TGCAGTGCTAGACAGTATAAGTCCTACGAGCAGTACTTC
TRBV12-5	TRBJ1-5	-	14	-	CAGGLTAGSQPQHF	TGTGCTGGTGGCCTTACCGCTGGTAGTCAGCCCCAGCATTTT
TRBV5-4	TRBJ2-3	-	15	-	CARSGGGGGRDTQYF	TGTGCCAGAAGCGGTGGGGGCGGGGGCCGAGATACGCAGTATTTT
TRBV6-2/TRBV6-3	TRBJ1-5	-	15	-	CASSNSGRVSDTQHF	TGCGCCAGCAGCAATAGCGGGAGGGTTTCAGATACGCAGCATTTT
TRBV6-5	TRBJ2-3	-	16	-	CASSTRVGATGLPQYF	TGTGCCAGCAGTACCCGGGTGGGGGCAACGGGTCTGCCCCAGTATTTT
TRBV11-2	TRBJ2-2	-	16	TRBD1	CTSSLVCTGVAGELFF	TGTACCAGCAGCTTAGTGTGCACAGGGGTTGCCGGGGAGCTATTTTTT
TRBV6-5	TRBJ1-6	-	15	-	CACTYSDGKNSPPHF	TGTGCCTGCACTTATTCCGACGGTAAAAATTCACCCCCCCACTTT
TRBV6-2/TRBV6-3	TRBJ1-2	-	14	-	CASRSRQSRSGYTF	TGTGCCAGCAGATCAAGACAGTCTAGGAGTGGCTACACCTTT
TRBV6-1	TRBJ2-2	-	16	-	CTSSHSPIGDSGQLFF	TGTACCAGCAGTCACTCACCAATCGGGGATTCCGGGCAGCTGTTTTTT
TRBV11-3	TRBJ2-7	-	14	-	CASSLSAWSYELYF	TGTGCCAGCAGCTTGTCGGCGTGGTCGTACGAGCTGTACTTC
TRBV4-1	TRBJ2-2	-	19	-	CANSQVSFWARSVTGELFF	TGCGCCAACAGCCAAGTTTCATTTTGGGCGAGGTCGGTCACCGGGGAGCTGTTTTTT
TRBV12-5	TRBJ2-1	few	17	TRBD2	CASGSKLAGGPSGEHFF	TGTGCTAGTGGTTCGAAACTAGCGGGGGGCCCTTCGGGTGAGCATTTCTTC
TRBV11-2	TRBJ2-3	once	13	-	CATSGLSTDTQYF	TGTGCCACTTCTGGTCTGAGTACAGATACGCAGTATTTT
TRBV5-6	TRBJ2-7	-	12	-	CTSRLGVYEHYF	TGTACCAGCAGACTAGGGGTCTACGAGCACTACTTC
TRBV5-1	TRBJ2-3	once	11	-	CASVEGDTPYF	TGCGCCAGTGTCGAAGGGGATACGCCGTACTTT
TRBV28	TRBJ2-6	-	15	-	CASTIWSSGVNVLTF	TGTGCGAGCACCATATGGAGCTCTGGGGTCAACGTCCTGACTTTC
TRBV11-3	TRBJ1-1	-	16	TRBD1	CNSSLKTGWMNTEASF	TGTAACAGCAGCTTAAAGACAGGGTGGATGAACACTGAAGCTTCCTTT
TRBV11-2	TRBJ2-7	-	16	-	CASSPPAGTPIYELYF	TGTGCCAGCAGCCCCCCCGCCGGGACACCAATATACGAGCTGTACTTC
TRBV5-4	TRBJ1-2	-	13	-	CTSSLVSIYGYIF	TGTACCAGCAGCTTGGTCAGTATCTATGGCTACATCTTC
TRBV29-1	TRBJ2-3	once	13	-	CSVEDRDTDTQYF	TGCAGCGTTGAAGACAGGGATACAGATACACAGTATTTT
TRBV7-2	TRBJ1-5	-	14	-	CASSLMYSNQSQHF	TGTGCCAGTAGCTTAATGTATAGCAATCAGTCCCAGCATTTT
TRBV7-9	TRBJ1-5	-	15	-	CASTNSDGSNQSQHF	TGTGCCAGCACCAATAGCGACGGGTCCAATCAGTCACAGCATTTT
TRBV12-3/TRBV12-4	TRBJ2-7	-	15	TRBD1	CASTDPGQDVYEQYF	TGTGCCAGCACTGATCCGGGACAGGATGTATACGAGCAGTACTTC
TRBV10-2	TRBJ2-3	-	14	-	CASTKGEFRDTQYF	TGCGCCAGCACCAAGGGGGAATTCAGAGATACACAGTATTTT
TRBV5-6	TRBJ2-2	-	16	-	CASSFVGSRDTGELFF	TGTGCCAGCAGCTTCGTCGGATCGAGAGATACCGGGGAGCTGTTTTTT